The clone carrying this T cell receptor (beta chain) showed up just once. What it recognizes is unknown. Indicated treatment: around 19 received Ad26.COV2.S at low or high dose, single or two shots; about five received placebo; per-sample allocation not given. The investigators took samples on day 63 after the first vaccine or placebo injection. An adult aged 18-55 years in Boston served as the donor. Sequencing used immunoSEQ multiplex PCR; TCRdb keeps in-frame clones, though not all of them. Here the sample spans about 480,000 clones, around 88% being singletons. Trimming took off 5 bases at V and 2 bases at J, with 18 bases between the two ends. Germline V lookup: CDR1 SEHNR, CDR2 FQNEAQ (reference sequence). The CDR3 extends over 16 amino acids. The data were obtained in a study of Ad26.COV2.S vaccination and SARS-CoV-2 variants. Study as a whole: Donor got 5x10^10 or 1x10^11 viral particles of Ad26.COV2.S.

General study findings and limits: Placebo and vaccine recipients had non-spike TCR breadth that was similar. Vaccinees reportedly had broad spike-specific CD8+ and CD4+ T cell responses.

The gene calls are TRBV7-9 and TRBJ1-1; a possible D gene is TRBD1 (5 bases). Sample: peripheral blood, taken in a trial of Ad26.COV2.S vaccine versus placebo. This clonotype originated in a person between 18 and 59 years old who received the Ad26.COV2.S COVID-19 vaccine or a placebo. The CDR3 nucleotides read TGTGCCAGCAGCCCTAGCGGGGGACTGACCAACACTGAAGCTTTCTTT. This sequence encodes CASSPSGGLTNTEAFF.